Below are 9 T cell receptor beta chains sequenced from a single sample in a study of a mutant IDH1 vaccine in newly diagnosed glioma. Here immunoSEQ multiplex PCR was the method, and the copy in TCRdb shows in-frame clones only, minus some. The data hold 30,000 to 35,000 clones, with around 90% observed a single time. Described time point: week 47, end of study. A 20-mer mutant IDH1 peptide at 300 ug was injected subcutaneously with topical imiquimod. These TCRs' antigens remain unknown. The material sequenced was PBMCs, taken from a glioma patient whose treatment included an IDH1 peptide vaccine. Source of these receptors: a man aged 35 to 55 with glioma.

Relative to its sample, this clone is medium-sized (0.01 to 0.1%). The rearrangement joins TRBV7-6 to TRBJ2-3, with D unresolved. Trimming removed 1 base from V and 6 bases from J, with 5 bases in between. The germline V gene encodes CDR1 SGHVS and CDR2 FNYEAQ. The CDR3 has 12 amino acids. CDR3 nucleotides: TGTGCCAGCAGCTTAGGGTTCGATACGCAGTATTTT. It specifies CASSLGFDTQYF.

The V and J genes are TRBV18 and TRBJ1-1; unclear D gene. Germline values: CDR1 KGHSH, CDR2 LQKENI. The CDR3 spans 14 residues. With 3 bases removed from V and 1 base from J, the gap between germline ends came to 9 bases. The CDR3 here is CASSPRQANTEAFF. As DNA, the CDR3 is TGTGCCAGCTCACCCCGACAAGCGAACACTGAAGCTTTCTTT. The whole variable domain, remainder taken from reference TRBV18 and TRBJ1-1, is NAGVMQNPRHLVRRRGQEARLRCSPMKGHSHVYWYRQLPEEGLKFMVYLQKENIIDESGMPKERFSAEFPKEGPSILRIQQVVRGDSAAYFCASSPRQANTEAFFGQGTRLTVV.

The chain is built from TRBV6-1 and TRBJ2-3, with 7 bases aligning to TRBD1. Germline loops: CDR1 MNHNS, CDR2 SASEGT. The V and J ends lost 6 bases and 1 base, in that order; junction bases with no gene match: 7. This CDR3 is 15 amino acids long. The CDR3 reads CASRLRTGRTDTQYF. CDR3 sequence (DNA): TGTGCCAGCAGATTGCGGACAGGACGCACAGATACGCAGTATTTT.

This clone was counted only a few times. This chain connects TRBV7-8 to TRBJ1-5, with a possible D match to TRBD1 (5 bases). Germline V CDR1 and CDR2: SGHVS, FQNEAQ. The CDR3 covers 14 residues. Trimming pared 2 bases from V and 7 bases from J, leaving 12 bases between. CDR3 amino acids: CASSLMGEYQPQHF. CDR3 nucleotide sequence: TGTGCCAGCAGCTTAATGGGGGAGTACCAGCCCCAGCATTTT.

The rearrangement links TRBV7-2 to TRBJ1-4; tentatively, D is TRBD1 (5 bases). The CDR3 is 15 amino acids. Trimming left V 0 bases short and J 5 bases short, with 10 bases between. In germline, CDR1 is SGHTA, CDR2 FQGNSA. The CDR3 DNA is TGTGCCAGCAGCTTAGCCCAGGGTGGCAATGAAAAACTGTTTTTT. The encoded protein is CASSLAQGGNEKLFF.

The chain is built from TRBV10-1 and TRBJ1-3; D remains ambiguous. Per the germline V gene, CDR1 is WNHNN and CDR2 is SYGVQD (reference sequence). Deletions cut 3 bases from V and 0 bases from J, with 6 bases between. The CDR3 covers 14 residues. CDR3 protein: CASSEAGSGNTIYF. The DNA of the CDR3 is TGCGCCAGCAGTGAAGCGGGCTCTGGAAACACCATATATTTT.

The CDR3 nucleotides read TGCGCCAGCAGCTTGTTTGGGCTAGGGACAGATACGCAGTATTTT. This sequence encodes CASSLFGLGTDTQYF. The V and J genes are TRBV5-1 and TRBJ2-3; D gene unclear. Germline values: CDR1 SGHRS, CDR2 YFSETQ. The CDR3 length is 15 residues. Trimming took 1 base from V and 3 from J, leaving 12 bases between them.

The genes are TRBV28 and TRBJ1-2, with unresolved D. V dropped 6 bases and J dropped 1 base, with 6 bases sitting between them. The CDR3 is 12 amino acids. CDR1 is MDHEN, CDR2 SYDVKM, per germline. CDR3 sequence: CASSLSNYGYTF. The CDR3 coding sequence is TGTGCCAGCAGCCTTAGTAACTATGGCTACACCTTC.

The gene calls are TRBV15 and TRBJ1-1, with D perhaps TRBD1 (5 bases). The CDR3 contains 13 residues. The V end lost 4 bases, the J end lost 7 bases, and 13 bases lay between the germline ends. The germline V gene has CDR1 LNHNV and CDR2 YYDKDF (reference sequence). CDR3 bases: TGTGCCACCAGCACCCCGGGGGGGGGTGAAGCTTTCTTT. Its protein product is CATSTPGGGEAFF.